The sequence of this TCR beta chain was determined in a study of T cells in localized non-small cell lung cancer (dated by TCRdb to 2018 to 2021). About the investigation overall: The study analyzed T cell repertoires of 200 to 250 early-stage NSCLC patients, comparing tumors and uninvolved tumor-adjacent lungs. The cohort comprised approximately 240 treatment-naïve NSCLC patients with resected, localized lung tumors. Of the NSCLC patients, about 130 were male and approximately 99 were female, and the mean age was approximately 66 years.

TCR beta CDR3 regions were sequenced from DNA using the immunoSEQ Assay. In the authors' own workflow: T cell density was computed as TCR beta template counts normalized to usable DNA estimated by amplifying housekeeping genes. The preseqR package was used to estimate richness by extrapolating to 400,000 templates for PBMC samples and to 120,000 templates for tissue samples. Clonality was taken to be one minus Pielou's evenness. To identify tissue-enriched TCRs, differential abundance testing was run on productive amino-acid clonotypes with a minimum total count of 5 and an alpha of 0.1. The Jaccard Index and the Morisita Overlap Index were used to measure how much the repertoires overlapped between compartments. GLIPH clustered TCR beta CDR3s with public tetramer-defined viral CDR3s; viral motifs required at least three viral sequences plus V-gene enrichment. As stored in TCRdb, this immuneACCESS dataset retains in-frame rearrangements with V and J assigned. A fraction of the clones does not appear; measured against another copy, unresolved V genes explain less than half of the discrepancy, and the remainder lacks a known reason. V and J calls and clone size come straight from that table; D and trimming were deduced from the DNA. In this sample the table shows fewer than 2,000 clones, approximately 35% of which occur a single time. The ten largest clones represent about 12% of the sample.

Points on this clone: Its antigen remains unidentified. The sample holds no much larger clone one base away, and base qualities are not on file.

The germline V gene (reference sequence) supplies CDR1 LNHDA and CDR2 SQIVND. V loses 7 bases, J loses 7 bases, and the germline ends lie 19 bases apart. CDR3 length: 14 amino acids, cysteine to phenylalanine. Only CDR3 DNA remains: 42 bases, in frame from the first base. Summary of the overall study and its limitations: Because the study design was exploratory, TCR variables were selected using unadjusted p-values without false-discovery rate correction. Because multi-region tumor sequencing was not performed, intratumor heterogeneity could not be ruled out. Longer overall survival was associated with higher T cell density in blood, whereas shorter survival was associated with higher clonality in adjacent lung. A median of around 50 of the top 100 tumor clones turned up in the paired uninvolved adjacent lung, and some 28 of those clones also ranked among the top 100 of that same adjacent lung. Uninvolved tumor-adjacent lung showed the highest T cell clonality, higher than tumor, which suggests more focused antigenic responses in the uninvolved tumor-adjacent lung.

At diagnosis, tumor, uninvolved tumor-adjacent lung and peripheral blood were collected and then preserved as a mix of FFPE and fresh-frozen material. This chain is built from TRBV19 and TRBJ1-2, with a weak D call of TRBD1 (5 bases match). The sample consisted of lung tumor tissue, taken before any cancer treatment. This clonotype was sampled from a male donor older than 55 with stage III squamous cell lung carcinoma. The CDR3 corresponds to CASTAPGTLSGYTF. The nucleotide sequence reads TGTGCCAGTACCGCCCCCGGGACGTTATCTGGCTACACCTTC.